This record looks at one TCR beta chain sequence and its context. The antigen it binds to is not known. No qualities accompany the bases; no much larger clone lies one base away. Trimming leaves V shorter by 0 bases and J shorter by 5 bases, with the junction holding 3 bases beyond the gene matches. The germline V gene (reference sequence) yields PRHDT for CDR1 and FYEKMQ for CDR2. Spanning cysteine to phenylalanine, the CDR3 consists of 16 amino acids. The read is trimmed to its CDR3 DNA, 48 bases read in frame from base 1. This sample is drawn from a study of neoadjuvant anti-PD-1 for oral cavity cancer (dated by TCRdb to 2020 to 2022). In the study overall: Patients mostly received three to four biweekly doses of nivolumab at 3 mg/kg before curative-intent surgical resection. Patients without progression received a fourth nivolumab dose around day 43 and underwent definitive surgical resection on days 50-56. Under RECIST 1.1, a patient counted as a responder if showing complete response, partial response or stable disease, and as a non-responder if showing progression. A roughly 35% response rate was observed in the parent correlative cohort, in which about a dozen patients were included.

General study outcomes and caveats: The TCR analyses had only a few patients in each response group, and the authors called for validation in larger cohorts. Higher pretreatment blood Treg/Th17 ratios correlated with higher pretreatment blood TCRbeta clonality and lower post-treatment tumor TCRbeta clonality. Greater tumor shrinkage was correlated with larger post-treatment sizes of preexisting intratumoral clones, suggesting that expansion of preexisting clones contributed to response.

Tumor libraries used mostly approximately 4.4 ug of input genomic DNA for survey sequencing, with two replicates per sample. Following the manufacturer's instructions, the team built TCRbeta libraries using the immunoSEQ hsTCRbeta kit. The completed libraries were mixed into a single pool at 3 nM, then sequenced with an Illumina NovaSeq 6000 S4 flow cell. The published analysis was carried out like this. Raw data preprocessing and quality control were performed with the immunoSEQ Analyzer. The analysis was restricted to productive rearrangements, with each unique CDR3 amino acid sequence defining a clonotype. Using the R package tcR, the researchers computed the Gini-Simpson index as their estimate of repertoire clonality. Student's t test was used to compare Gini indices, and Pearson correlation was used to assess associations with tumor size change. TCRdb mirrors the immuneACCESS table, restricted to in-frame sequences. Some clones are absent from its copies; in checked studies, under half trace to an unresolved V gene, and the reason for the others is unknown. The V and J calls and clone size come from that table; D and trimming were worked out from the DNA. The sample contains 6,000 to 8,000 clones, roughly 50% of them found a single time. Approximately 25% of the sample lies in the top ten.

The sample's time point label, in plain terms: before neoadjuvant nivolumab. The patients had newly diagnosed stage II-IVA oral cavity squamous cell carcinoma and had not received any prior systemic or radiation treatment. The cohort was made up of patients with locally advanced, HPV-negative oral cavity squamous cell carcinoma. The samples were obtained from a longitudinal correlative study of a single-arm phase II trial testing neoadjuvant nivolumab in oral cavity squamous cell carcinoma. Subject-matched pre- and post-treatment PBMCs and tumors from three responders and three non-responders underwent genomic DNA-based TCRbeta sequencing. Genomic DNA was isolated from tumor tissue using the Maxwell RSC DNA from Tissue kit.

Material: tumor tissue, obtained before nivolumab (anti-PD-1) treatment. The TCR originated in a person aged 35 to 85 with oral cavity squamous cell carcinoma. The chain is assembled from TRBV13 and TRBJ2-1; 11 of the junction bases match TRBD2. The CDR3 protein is CASSLGGTSGHNEQFF. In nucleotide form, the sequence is TGTGCCAGCAGCTTAGGCGGGACTAGCGGACACAATGAGCAGTTCTTC.